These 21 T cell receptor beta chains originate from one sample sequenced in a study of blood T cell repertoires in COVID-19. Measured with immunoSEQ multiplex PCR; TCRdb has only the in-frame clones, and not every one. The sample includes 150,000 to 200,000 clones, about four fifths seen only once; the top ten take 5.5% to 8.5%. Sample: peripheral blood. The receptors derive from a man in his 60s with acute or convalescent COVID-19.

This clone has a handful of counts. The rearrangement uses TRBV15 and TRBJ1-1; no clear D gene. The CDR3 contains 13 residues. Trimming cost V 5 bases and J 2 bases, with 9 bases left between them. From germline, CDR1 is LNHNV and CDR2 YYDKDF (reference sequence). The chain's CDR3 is CATSFDINTEAFF. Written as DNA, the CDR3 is TGTGCCACCAGCTTCGACATAAACACTGAAGCTTTCTTT.

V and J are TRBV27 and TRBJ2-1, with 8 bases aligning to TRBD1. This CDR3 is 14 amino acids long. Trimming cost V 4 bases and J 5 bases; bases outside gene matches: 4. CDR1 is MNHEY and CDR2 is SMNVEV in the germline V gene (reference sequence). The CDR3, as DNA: TGTGCCAGCAGTTCCGGACAGGGTCACAATGAGCAGTTCTTC. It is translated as CASSSGQGHNEQFF.

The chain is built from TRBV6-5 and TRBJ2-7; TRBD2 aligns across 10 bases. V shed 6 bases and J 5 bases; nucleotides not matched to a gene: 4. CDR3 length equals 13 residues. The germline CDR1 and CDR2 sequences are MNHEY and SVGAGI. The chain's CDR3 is CASRASGSHEQYF. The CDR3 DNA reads TGTGCCAGCAGAGCTAGCGGGAGTCACGAGCAGTACTTC.

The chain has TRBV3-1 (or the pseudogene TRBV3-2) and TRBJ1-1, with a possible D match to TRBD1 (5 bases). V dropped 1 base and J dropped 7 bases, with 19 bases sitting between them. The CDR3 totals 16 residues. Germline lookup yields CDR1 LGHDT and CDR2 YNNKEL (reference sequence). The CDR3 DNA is TGTGCCAGCAGCCAAGTCTTTATTCGGGGGACTGGTGAAGCTTTCTTT. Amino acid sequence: CASSQVFIRGTGEAFF.

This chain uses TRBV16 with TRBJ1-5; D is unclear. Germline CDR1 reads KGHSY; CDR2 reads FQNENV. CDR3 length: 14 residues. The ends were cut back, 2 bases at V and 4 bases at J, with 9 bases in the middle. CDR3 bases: TGTGCCAGCAGCCAAAGGGAGCCAAATCAGCCCCAGCATTTT. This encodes CASSQREPNQPQHF.

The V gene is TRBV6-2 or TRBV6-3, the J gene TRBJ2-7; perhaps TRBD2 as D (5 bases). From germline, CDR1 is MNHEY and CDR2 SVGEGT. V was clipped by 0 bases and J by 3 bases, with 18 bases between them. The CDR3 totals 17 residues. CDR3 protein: CASSYSRANTGYYEQYF. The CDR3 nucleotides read TGTGCCAGCAGTTACTCCCGGGCCAACACGGGATACTACGAGCAGTACTTC.

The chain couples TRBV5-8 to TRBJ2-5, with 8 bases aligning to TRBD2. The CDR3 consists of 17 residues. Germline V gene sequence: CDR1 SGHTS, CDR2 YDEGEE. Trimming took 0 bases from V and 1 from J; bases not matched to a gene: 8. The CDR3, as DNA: TGTGCCAGCAGCTTGGCCCGGAGGACTAGCAGCCAAGAGACCCAGTACTTC. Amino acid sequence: CASSLARRTSSQETQYF.

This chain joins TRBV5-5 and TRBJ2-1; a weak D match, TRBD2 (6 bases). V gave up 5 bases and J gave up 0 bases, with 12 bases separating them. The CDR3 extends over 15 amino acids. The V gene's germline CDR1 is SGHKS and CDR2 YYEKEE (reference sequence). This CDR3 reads CASSWEVGSYNEQFF. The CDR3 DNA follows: TGTGCCAGCAGTTGGGAGGTGGGCTCCTACAATGAGCAGTTCTTC.

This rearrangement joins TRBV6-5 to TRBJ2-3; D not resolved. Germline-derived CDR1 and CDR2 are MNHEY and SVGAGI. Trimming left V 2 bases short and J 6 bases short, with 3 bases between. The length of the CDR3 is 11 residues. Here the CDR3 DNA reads TGTGCCAGCAGTTACGGCGATACGCAGTATTTT. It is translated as CASSYGDTQYF.

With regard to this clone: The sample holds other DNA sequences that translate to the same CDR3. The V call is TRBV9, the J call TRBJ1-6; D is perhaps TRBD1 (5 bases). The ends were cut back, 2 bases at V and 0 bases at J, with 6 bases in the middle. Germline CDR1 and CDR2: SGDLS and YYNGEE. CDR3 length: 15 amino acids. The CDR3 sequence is CASSVGGSYNSPLHF. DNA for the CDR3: TGTGCCAGCAGCGTCGGGGGCTCCTATAATTCACCCCTCCACTTT.

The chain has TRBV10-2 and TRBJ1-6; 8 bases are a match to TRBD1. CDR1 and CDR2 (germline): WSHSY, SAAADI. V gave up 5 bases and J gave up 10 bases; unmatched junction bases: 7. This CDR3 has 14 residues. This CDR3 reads CASSPDRGPSPLHF. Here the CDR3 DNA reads TGCGCCAGCAGTCCTGACAGGGGCCCCTCACCCCTCCACTTT.

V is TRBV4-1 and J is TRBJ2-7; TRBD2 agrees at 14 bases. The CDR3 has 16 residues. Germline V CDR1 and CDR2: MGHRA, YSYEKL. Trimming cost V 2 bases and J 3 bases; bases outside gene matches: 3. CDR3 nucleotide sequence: TGCGCCAGCAGCCAAACGGGACTAGCGGGAGTCTACGAGCAGTACTTC. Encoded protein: CASSQTGLAGVYEQYF.

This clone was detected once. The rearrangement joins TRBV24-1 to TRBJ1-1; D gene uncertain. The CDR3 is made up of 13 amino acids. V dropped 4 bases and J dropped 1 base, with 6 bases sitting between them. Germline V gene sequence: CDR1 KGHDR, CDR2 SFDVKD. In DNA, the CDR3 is TGTGCCACCAGTGACGTTAGGAACACTGAAGCTTTCTTT. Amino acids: CATSDVRNTEAFF.

The CDR3 DNA is TGTGCCAGCAGCCAGGGACTAGCGATGGCGGATACGCAGTATTTT. This translates into CASSQGLAMADTQYF. The V and J genes are TRBV3-1 (or the pseudogene TRBV3-2) and TRBJ2-3, with TRBD2 identical over 10 bases. CDR3 length equals 15 residues. V lost 3 bases, J lost 6 bases, and 6 bases stayed unmatched. The germline V gene has CDR1 LGHDT and CDR2 YNNKEL (reference sequence).

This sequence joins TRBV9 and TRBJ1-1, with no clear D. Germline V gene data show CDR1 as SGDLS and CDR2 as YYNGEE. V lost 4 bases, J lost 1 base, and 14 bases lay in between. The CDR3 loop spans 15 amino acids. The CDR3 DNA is TGTGCCAGCAGCCCTCGACTCATGGCGAACACTGAAGCTTTCTTT. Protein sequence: CASSPRLMANTEAFF.

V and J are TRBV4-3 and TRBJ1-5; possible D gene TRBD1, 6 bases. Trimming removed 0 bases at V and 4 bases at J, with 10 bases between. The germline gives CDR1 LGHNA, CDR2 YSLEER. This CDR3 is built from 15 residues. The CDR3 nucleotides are TGCGCCAGCAGCCAAGATGCAGGGGTGAATCAGCCCCAGCATTTT. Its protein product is CASSQDAGVNQPQHF.

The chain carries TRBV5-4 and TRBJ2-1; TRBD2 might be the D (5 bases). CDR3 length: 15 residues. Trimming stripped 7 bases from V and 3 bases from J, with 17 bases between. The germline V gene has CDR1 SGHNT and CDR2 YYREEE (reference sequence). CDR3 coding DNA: TGTGCCAGCGGCTCCGGCGGGTCCTTCTACAATGAGCAGTTCTTC. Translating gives CASGSGGSFYNEQFF. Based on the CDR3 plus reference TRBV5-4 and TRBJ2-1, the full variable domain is ETGVTQSPTHLIKTRGQQVTLRCSSQSGHNTVSWYQQALGQGPQFIFQYYREEENGRGNFPPRFSGLQFPNYSSELNVNALELDDSALYLCASGSGGSFYNEQFFGPGTRLTVL.

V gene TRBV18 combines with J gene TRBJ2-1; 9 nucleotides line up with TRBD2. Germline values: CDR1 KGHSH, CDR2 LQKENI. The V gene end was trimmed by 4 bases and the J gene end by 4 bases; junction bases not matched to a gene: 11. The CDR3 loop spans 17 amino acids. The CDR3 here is CASSRPSSGEPYNEQFF. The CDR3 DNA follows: TGTGCCAGCTCACGACCCTCTAGCGGGGAACCGTACAATGAGCAGTTCTTC. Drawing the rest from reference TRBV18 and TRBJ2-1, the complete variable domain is NAGVMQNPRHLVRRRGQEARLRCSPMKGHSHVYWYRQLPEEGLKFMVYLQKENIIDESGMPKERFSAEFPKEGPSILRIQQVVRGDSAAYFCASSRPSSGEPYNEQFFGPGTRLTVL.

This chain's CDR3 is CASSDSDRGYGYTF. The CDR3 DNA reads TGTGCCAGCAGTGACTCGGACAGGGGCTATGGCTACACCTTC. The chain has TRBV5-4 and TRBJ1-2, with 9 bases that match TRBD1. V trimming: 5 bases; J trimming: 4 bases; junction bases outside the gene matches: 6. Germline V gives CDR1 SGHNT, CDR2 YYREEE (reference sequence). This CDR3 has 14 amino acids.

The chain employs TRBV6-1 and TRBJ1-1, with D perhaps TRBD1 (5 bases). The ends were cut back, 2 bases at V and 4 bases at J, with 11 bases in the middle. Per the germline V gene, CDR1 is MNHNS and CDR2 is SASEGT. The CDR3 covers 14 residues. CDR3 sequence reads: CASSEWGIPTEAFF. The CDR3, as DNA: TGTGCCAGCAGTGAATGGGGCATCCCCACTGAAGCTTTCTTT.

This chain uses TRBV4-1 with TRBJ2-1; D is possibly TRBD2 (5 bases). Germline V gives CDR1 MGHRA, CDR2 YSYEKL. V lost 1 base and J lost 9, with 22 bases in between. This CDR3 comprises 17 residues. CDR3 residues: CASSQALGARRRGEQFF. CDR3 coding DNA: TGCGCCAGCAGCCAAGCTCTGGGAGCCCGCCGTCGGGGTGAGCAGTTCTTC.